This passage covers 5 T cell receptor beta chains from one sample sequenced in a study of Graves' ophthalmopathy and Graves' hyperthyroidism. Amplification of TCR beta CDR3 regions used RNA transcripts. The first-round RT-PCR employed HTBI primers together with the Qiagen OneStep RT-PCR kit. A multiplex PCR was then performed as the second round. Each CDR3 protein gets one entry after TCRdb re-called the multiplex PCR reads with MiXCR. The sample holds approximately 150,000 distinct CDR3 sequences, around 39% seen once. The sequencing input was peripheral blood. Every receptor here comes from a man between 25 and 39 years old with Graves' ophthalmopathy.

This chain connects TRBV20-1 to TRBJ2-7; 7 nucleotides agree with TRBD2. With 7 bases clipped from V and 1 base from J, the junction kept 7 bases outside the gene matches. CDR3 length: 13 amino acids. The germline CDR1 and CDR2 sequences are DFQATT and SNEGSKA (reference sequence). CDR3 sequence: CSGRGGASYEQYF. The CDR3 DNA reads TGCAGTGGGAGGGGAGGGGCATCCTACGAGCAGTACTTC.

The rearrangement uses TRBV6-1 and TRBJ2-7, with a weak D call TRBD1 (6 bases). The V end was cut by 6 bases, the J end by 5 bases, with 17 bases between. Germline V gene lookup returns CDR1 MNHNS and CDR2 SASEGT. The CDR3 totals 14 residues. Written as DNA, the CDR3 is TGTGCCAGCAGACTAACAGGGTGGAGCGACGAGCAGTACTTC. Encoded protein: CASRLTGWSDEQYF.

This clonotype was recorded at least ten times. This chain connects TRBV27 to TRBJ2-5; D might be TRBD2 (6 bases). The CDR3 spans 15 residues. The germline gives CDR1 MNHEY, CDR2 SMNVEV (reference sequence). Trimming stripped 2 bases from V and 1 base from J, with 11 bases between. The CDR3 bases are TGTGCCAGCAGTTTAGCAACGGGACTCCAAGAGACCCAGTACTTC. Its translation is CASSLATGLQETQYF.

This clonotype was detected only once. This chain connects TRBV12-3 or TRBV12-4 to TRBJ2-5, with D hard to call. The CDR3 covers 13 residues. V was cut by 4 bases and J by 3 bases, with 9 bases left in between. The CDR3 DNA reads TGTGCCAGCAGTTCGGTGGTAAAAGAGACCCAGTACTTC. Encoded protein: CASSSVVKETQYF.

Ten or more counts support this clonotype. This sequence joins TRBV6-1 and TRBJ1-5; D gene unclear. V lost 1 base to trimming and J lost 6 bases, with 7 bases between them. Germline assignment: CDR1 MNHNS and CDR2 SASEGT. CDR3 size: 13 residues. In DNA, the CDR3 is TGTGCCAGCAGTGAAGTGGAGCGTCAGCCCCAGCATTTT. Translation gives CASSEVERQPQHF.